Following are 14 T cell receptor beta chains from one sample sequenced in a study of blood T cell repertoires in COVID-19. The method was immunoSEQ multiplex PCR; TCRdb's version includes in-frame clones alone and lacks a portion of them. The data contain some 78,000 clones, 75% to 90% of them seen just once; the ten biggest clones take up about 5.6%. The sequenced sample was peripheral blood. The receptors stem from a man aged 55 to 69 with active or convalescent COVID-19.

The chain links TRBV7-9 to TRBJ1-6; D gene uncertain. CDR1 and CDR2 from the germline V gene are SEHNR and FQNEAQ (reference sequence). V dropped 5 bases and J dropped 8 bases, with 10 bases sitting between them. This CDR3 has 13 residues. CDR3 sequence (DNA): TGTGCCAGCAGCCCACAGTGGGATTCACCCCTCCACTTT. Residues: CASSPQWDSPLHF.

This clone has only a few counts. The rearrangement uses TRBV7-2 and TRBJ1-3; no firm D call. V lost 4 bases and J 4 bases, leaving 11 bases between the germline ends. The CDR3 is 14 residues long. Per the germline V gene, CDR1 is SGHTA and CDR2 is FQGNSA. The CDR3 sequence is CASSSQAGGNTIYF. The CDR3 nucleotides are TGTGCCAGCAGCTCCCAGGCGGGGGGAAACACCATATATTTT.

V and J are TRBV12-3 or TRBV12-4 and TRBJ1-5; D might be TRBD1 (6 bases). The CDR3 consists of 13 residues. Trimming took off 5 bases at V and 6 bases at J, with 11 bases between the two ends. CDR3 region: CASSRQDLQPQHF. The CDR3 DNA follows: TGTGCCAGCAGTCGACAGGATCTTCAGCCCCAGCATTTT.

This clone was counted a single time. J is TRBJ2-3 and V is TRBV2; possible D gene TRBD1, 6 bases. The V gene lost 6 bases and the J gene lost 3 bases, with 16 bases spanning the gap. The CDR3 contains 15 residues. CDR1 SNHLY and CDR2 FYNNEI come from the germline V gene. Here the CDR3 DNA reads TGTGCCAGCAGAAAACAGGGATCGGTTACAGATACGCAGTATTTT. It is translated as CASRKQGSVTDTQYF.

The J gene is TRBJ1-2, the V gene TRBV4-2; TRBD1 agrees at 10 bases. Germline V gives CDR1 LGHNA, CDR2 YNFKEQ. V shed 0 bases, J shed 2 bases, and the junction held 9 bases outside the gene matches. CDR3 size: 18 residues. In DNA, the CDR3 is TGTGCCAGCAGCCAAGATAGAAGGGACAGGGGCTACAACTATGGCTACACCTTC. Encoded protein: CASSQDRRDRGYNYGYTF.

The gene calls are TRBV3-1 (or the pseudogene TRBV3-2) and TRBJ1-3, with D maybe TRBD1 (6 bases). V lost 5 bases and J 6 bases, leaving 17 bases between the germline ends. Germline V gives CDR1 LGHDT, CDR2 YNNKEL (reference sequence). This CDR3 has 15 amino acids. In nucleotides, the CDR3 is TGTGCCAGCAGCTTCCTAGTTCGGGACACAAACACCATATATTTT. The encoded protein is CASSFLVRDTNTIYF.

The chain is built from TRBV9 and TRBJ2-7; a possible D gene is TRBD2 (6 bases). This CDR3 region has 15 residues. Between the trimmed V and J ends, which lost 3 bases and 3 bases, there was a span of 16 bases. Germline lookup yields CDR1 SGDLS and CDR2 YYNGEE. For the CDR3, the DNA is TGTGCCAGCAGCGCCCTGGGGGGTGAAGTCTACGAGCAGTACTTC. It translates to CASSALGGEVYEQYF.

The chain uses TRBV2 and TRBJ2-2; D perhaps matches TRBD1 (7 bases). The CDR3 consists of 15 residues. Germline lookup yields CDR1 SNHLY and CDR2 FYNNEI. The V gene lost 7 bases and the J gene lost 1 base, with 13 bases spanning the gap. The CDR3 DNA reads as TGTGCCAGCAAACGGGGGACAGAGAACACCGGGGAGCTGTTTTTT. Protein sequence: CASKRGTENTGELFF.

This chain uses TRBV4-2 with TRBJ2-7; D might be TRBD1 (5 bases). The CDR3 runs 15 residues. Trimming cost V 1 base and J 1 base, with 11 bases left between them. The germline CDR1 and CDR2 sequences are LGHNA and YNFKEQ. The CDR3 spells CASSQGQTESYEQYF. The CDR3 DNA follows: TGTGCCAGCAGCCAAGGTCAGACAGAGTCCTACGAGCAGTACTTC.

This clone was recorded only once. The rearrangement links TRBV7-2 to TRBJ2-1, with D perhaps matching TRBD2 (6 bases). Germline-derived CDR1 and CDR2 are SGHTA and FQGNSA. The germline V and J ends were trimmed by 3 bases and 5 bases, with 17 bases remaining between them. CDR3 length equals 16 residues. DNA of the CDR3: TGTGCCAGCAGCTTTGAACTAGCCGGGCCCAACAATGAGCAGTTCTTC. This encodes CASSFELAGPNNEQFF.

This chain connects TRBV4-1 to TRBJ1-5; the match to TRBD1 covers 7 bases. CDR1 and CDR2 from the germline V gene are MGHRA and YSYEKL. The junction had 5 bases not matched to a gene; V was cut back by 0 bases and J by 0 bases. The CDR3 is 17 amino acids. CDR3 sequence (DNA): TGCGCCAGCAGCCAAGATATGGGACAGTATAGCAATCAGCCCCAGCATTTT. Protein product: CASSQDMGQYSNQPQHF.

The chain carries TRBV9 and TRBJ2-1, with TRBD2 identical over 10 bases. Trimming removed 0 bases from V and 2 bases from J; junction bases left unmatched: 17. The CDR3 contains 21 residues. CDR1 and CDR2 from the germline V gene are SGDLS and YYNGEE. The CDR3 sequence: CASSVAEVIAGGPLAYNEQFF. The CDR3 DNA follows: TGTGCCAGCAGCGTAGCTGAGGTCATAGCGGGGGGCCCCCTTGCCTACAATGAGCAGTTCTTC.

The chain joins TRBV5-6 to TRBJ2-3, with D unclear. CDR1 is SGHDT and CDR2 is YYEEEE in the germline V gene. This CDR3 has 16 amino acids. V was cut by 0 bases and J by 4 bases, with 15 bases left in between. The CDR3 loop reads CASSLEGTEFADTQYF. CDR3 nucleotides: TGTGCCAGCAGCTTGGAAGGTACAGAGTTCGCAGATACGCAGTATTTT.

The chain joins TRBV10-3 to TRBJ1-1; TRBD1 is a possible D gene (5 bases). The CDR3 has 13 residues. Trimming pared 4 bases from V and 4 bases from J, leaving 10 bases between. Germline V gene sequence: CDR1 ENHRY, CDR2 SYGVKD. The CDR3 reads CAISAGGGTEAFF. The CDR3 DNA is TGTGCCATCAGTGCTGGGGGGGGCACTGAAGCTTTCTTT.